These 32 T cell receptor beta chains were sequenced from one sample in a study of blood T cell repertoires in COVID-19. The data were produced by immunoSEQ multiplex PCR, yet TCRdb's version contains in-frame clones alone and is incomplete. The repertoire consists of over 150,000 clones, with approximately 90% occurring once and the leading ten covering 3.9%. The specimen was peripheral blood. These receptors were obtained from an older woman who had recovered from COVID-19.

This chain uses TRBV15 with TRBJ2-6; possibly TRBD1 for D (5 bases). Trimming shortened V by 0 bases and J by 3 bases, and 9 bases separated the two germline ends. Germline V gene sequence: CDR1 LNHNV, CDR2 YYDKDF (reference sequence). There are 16 residues in the CDR3. The CDR3 spells CATSRDRRVGANVLTF. In nucleotides, the CDR3 is TGTGCCACCAGCAGAGATCGCAGGGTTGGGGCCAACGTCCTGACTTTC.

This chain connects TRBV5-6 to TRBJ2-7, with D perhaps TRBD1 (6 bases). The CDR3 is 16 amino acids. Trimming cost V 4 bases and J 0 bases, with 17 bases left between them. From germline, CDR1 is SGHDT and CDR2 YYEEEE. CDR3 amino acids: CASSTRQDLSSYEQYF. In nucleotides, the CDR3 is TGTGCCAGCAGCACCCGACAGGATTTAAGCTCCTACGAGCAGTACTTC.

The chain has TRBV27 and TRBJ1-5; perhaps TRBD1 as D (5 bases). This CDR3 contains 14 residues. Trimming removed 3 bases at V and 7 bases at J, with 13 bases between. Germline CDR1 reads MNHEY; CDR2 reads SMNVEV (reference sequence). Here the CDR3 reads CASSLAGSRQPQHF. DNA of the CDR3: TGTGCCAGCAGTTTGGCAGGGTCACGGCAGCCCCAGCATTTT.

V and J are TRBV10-3 and TRBJ1-1; 8 bases are a match to TRBD1. CDR3 length: 16 amino acids. Unmatched junction bases numbered 7, after V lost 4 bases and J lost 0 bases. Per the germline V gene, CDR1 is ENHRY and CDR2 is SYGVKD. The CDR3 here is CAISAGTGFMNTEAFF. The CDR3 DNA reads as TGTGCCATCAGTGCCGGGACAGGATTCATGAACACTGAAGCTTTCTTT.

The rearrangement links TRBV18 to TRBJ1-1; 10 positions match TRBD1. There are 16 residues in the CDR3. Germline assignment: CDR1 KGHSH and CDR2 LQKENI. V lost 5 bases, J lost 5 bases, and 11 bases stayed unmatched. The CDR3, as DNA: TGTGCCAGCTCATCCGGGGACAGGGGATTTATTACTGAAGCTTTCTTT. As protein: CASSSGDRGFITEAFF.

The chain has TRBV7-9 and TRBJ1-2; 9 nucleotides agree with TRBD1. V was clipped by 1 base and J by 5 bases; unmatched bases: 8. The CDR3 contains 16 residues. Germline V gives CDR1 SEHNR, CDR2 FQNEAQ (reference sequence). The CDR3 protein is CASSLGAGTGSYGYTF. CDR3 in DNA: TGTGCCAGCAGCTTAGGGGCCGGGACAGGGAGTTATGGCTACACCTTC.

The chain joins TRBV9 to TRBJ2-2; a weak D match, TRBD2 (6 bases). There are 15 residues in the CDR3. Germline V gene data show CDR1 as SGDLS and CDR2 as YYNGEE. The germline V and J ends were trimmed by 4 bases and 5 bases, with 15 bases remaining between them. The CDR3 sequence is CASSSGGTWTGELFF. The CDR3 bases are TGTGCCAGCAGCTCAGGAGGGACTTGGACCGGGGAGCTGTTTTTT.

The V and J genes are TRBV7-3 and TRBJ1-2, with D perhaps TRBD1 (6 bases). Germline V CDR1 and CDR2: SGHTA, FQGTGA. Trimming took off 1 base at V and 13 bases at J, with 16 bases between the two ends. This CDR3 has 13 residues. CDR3: CASSLSTQGSSTF. The CDR3 DNA sequence: TGTGCCAGCAGCTTAAGCACACAGGGTAGCTCCACCTTC.

This clone has only one observation. The CDR3 region has the DNA TGTGCCAGCAGCTCAACGCAGGGGGCCGGTTCACCCCTCCACTTT. Translated: CASSSTQGAGSPLHF. The chain is built from TRBV9 and TRBJ1-6, with 8 bases aligning to TRBD1. The CDR3 runs 15 residues. Unmatched junction bases numbered 9, after V lost 4 bases and J lost 9 bases. The V gene's germline CDR1 is SGDLS and CDR2 YYNGEE.

The rearrangement links TRBV5-1 to TRBJ2-5, with 13 nucleotides matching TRBD2. V lost 4 bases, J lost 6 bases, and 9 bases stayed unmatched. The CDR3 contains 16 residues. Per the germline V gene, CDR1 is SGHRS and CDR2 is YFSETQ. CDR3 amino acids: CASSAGTSGVFQTQYF. CDR3 bases: TGCGCCAGCAGCGCCGGGACTAGCGGGGTCTTCCAGACCCAGTACTTC.

J is TRBJ1-6 and V is TRBV5-6; 9 positions agree with TRBD1. V was clipped by 4 bases and J by 14 bases; unmatched bases: 10. CDR3 length equals 14 residues. CDR1 and CDR2 (germline): SGHDT, YYEEEE. In DNA, the CDR3 is TGTGCCAGCAGCGTCCGGGACAGGGAGATCACCCTCCACTTT. It encodes CASSVRDREITLHF.

In this sample, this clone turned up a few times. The same CDR3 can be traced to other DNA sequences in this sample. The chain combines TRBV11-2 with TRBJ2-2, with 14 nucleotides matching TRBD2. CDR1 is SGHAT and CDR2 is FQNNGV in the germline V gene. The junction had 2 bases not matched to a gene; V was cut back by 6 bases and J by 5 bases. The CDR3 extends over 15 amino acids. The CDR3 DNA follows: TGTGCCAGCAGTGGACTAGCGGGGGGTACCGGGGAGCTGTTTTTT. Translation: CASSGLAGGTGELFF.

This sequence joins TRBV10-3 and TRBJ2-7; 10 bases are shared with TRBD1. The germline V gene encodes CDR1 ENHRY and CDR2 SYGVKD. The V segment lost 6 bases and the J segment 0 bases; nucleotides outside the gene matches: 11. The CDR3 runs to 17 residues. CDR3 in amino acids: CAIRETGGAFGSYEQYF. Here the CDR3 DNA reads TGTGCCATCAGGGAGACAGGGGGCGCCTTTGGCTCCTACGAGCAGTACTTC.

CDR3 residues: CSVGSGGGEQFF. The CDR3 coding sequence is TGCAGCGTTGGTAGCGGGGGGGGTGAGCAGTTCTTC. V is TRBV29-1 and J is TRBJ2-1, with 11 bases identical to TRBD2. The CDR3 totals 12 residues. Germline loops: CDR1 SQVTM, CDR2 ANQGSEA. J lost 9 bases, V lost 4 bases, and 2 bases had no gene match.

V and J are TRBV5-1 and TRBJ2-3; no firm D call. The CDR3 loop spans 16 amino acids. Germline V gives CDR1 SGHRS, CDR2 YFSETQ. With 0 bases removed from V and 1 base from J, the gap between germline ends came to 12 bases. CDR3 bases: TGCGCCAGCAGCTTGGAAAGCTCCTTGGGCACAGATACGCAGTATTTT. As protein: CASSLESSLGTDTQYF.

This clone was observed a few times. The chain employs TRBV4-1 and TRBJ2-3; 7 bases are shared with TRBD2. CDR1 and CDR2 from the germline V gene are MGHRA and YSYEKL. The CDR3 loop spans 14 amino acids. V gave up 4 bases and J gave up 7 bases; unmatched junction bases: 8. The CDR3 is CASSLIRLANTQYF. The CDR3 region has the DNA TGCGCCAGCAGCCTAATAAGACTAGCAAATACGCAGTATTTT.

Turning to this clone: Other DNA sequences from this sample encode an identical CDR3 as well. The chain employs TRBV5-4 and TRBJ2-2; 11 nucleotides align to TRBD1. The CDR3 contains 15 residues. The germline V gene has CDR1 SGHNT and CDR2 YYREEE (reference sequence). The junction had 3 bases not matched to a gene; V was cut back by 3 bases and J by 5 bases. CDR3 residues: CASSSGTGGTGELFF. Here the CDR3 DNA reads TGTGCCAGCAGCTCCGGGACAGGGGGGACCGGGGAGCTGTTTTTT.

V usage is TRBV27 and J usage is TRBJ2-3; 11 bases are a match to TRBD2. Germline V gives CDR1 MNHEY, CDR2 SMNVEV (reference sequence). The CDR3 is 17 amino acids. Trimming cost V 6 bases and J 5 bases; bases outside gene matches: 13. The CDR3, as DNA: TGTGCCAGCAGGTCCCGATCTAGCGGGGGGCGCGTAGATACGCAGTATTTT. It encodes CASRSRSSGGRVDTQYF.

J is TRBJ2-4 and V is TRBV9; a weak D match, TRBD2 (6 bases). The V and J ends lost 4 bases and 8 bases respectively, with 16 bases between them. The CDR3 totals 14 residues. Per the germline V gene, CDR1 is SGDLS and CDR2 is YYNGEE. The CDR3, as DNA: TGTGCCAGCAGCTCCCAAGGGCGGGGTGACATTCAGTACTTC. Translation gives CASSSQGRGDIQYF.

The rearrangement uses TRBV5-1 and TRBJ2-2; weak D call: TRBD2 (7 bases). Germline V CDR1 and CDR2: SGHRS, YFSETQ. Trimming left V 0 bases short and J 4 bases short, with 13 bases between. CDR3 length: 16 amino acids. The CDR3 region has the DNA TGCGCCAGCAGCTTGGACCTACGGGGGGCCACCGGGGAGCTGTTTTTT. Its translation: CASSLDLRGATGELFF.

The J gene is TRBJ2-2, the V gene TRBV5-5; TRBD2 might be the D (7 bases). Germline lookup yields CDR1 SGHKS and CDR2 YYEKEE (reference sequence). The CDR3 loop spans 16 amino acids. Deletions cut 4 bases from V and 6 bases from J, with 19 bases between. In DNA form, the CDR3 reads TGTGCCAGCAGCGACCGTGTGGGGGGGGCCCCCGGGGAGCTGTTTTTT. Translating gives CASSDRVGGAPGELFF.

About this clone itself: The sample has other DNA sequences that encode this CDR3 too. This chain joins TRBV5-1 and TRBJ1-6, with D possibly matching TRBD1 (5 bases). The CDR3 extends over 13 amino acids. The V gene lost 0 bases and the J gene lost 9 bases, with 7 bases spanning the gap. Germline V CDR1 and CDR2: SGHRS, YFSETQ. The CDR3 coding sequence is TGCGCCAGCAGCTTGGCAGGGCGTTCACCCCTCCACTTT. Its translation: CASSLAGRSPLHF.

The chain's CDR3 is CASSSNRASTEAFF. CDR3 nucleotides: TGCGCCAGCAGTTCGAACAGGGCGAGCACTGAAGCTTTCTTT. The chain couples TRBV5-1 to TRBJ1-1, with D possibly being TRBD1 (6 bases). V lost 5 bases and J 4 bases, leaving 15 bases between the germline ends. CDR1 and CDR2 from the germline V gene are SGHRS and YFSETQ. The CDR3 runs to 14 residues. The entire variable domain, with the rest obtained from reference TRBV5-1 and TRBJ1-1, is as follows: KAGVTQTPRYLIKTRGQQVTLSCSPISGHRSVSWYQQTPGQGLQFLFEYFSETQRNKGNFPGRFSGRQFSNSRSEMNVSTLELGDSALYLCASSSNRASTEAFFGQGTRLTVV.

The J gene is TRBJ1-1, the V gene TRBV4-1, with no clear D. The CDR3 is made up of 15 amino acids. Germline V lookup: CDR1 MGHRA, CDR2 YSYEKL. V lost 0 bases, J lost 1 base, and 9 bases lay in between. CDR3 amino acids: CASSQDQVSNTEAFF. The CDR3 nucleotides are TGCGCCAGCAGCCAAGATCAGGTCTCGAACACTGAAGCTTTCTTT.

The gene calls are TRBV27 and TRBJ2-5; TRBD2 might be the D (5 bases). Germline CDR1 MNHEY, CDR2 SMNVEV (reference sequence). V dropped 3 bases and J dropped 7 bases, with 12 bases sitting between them. The CDR3 length is 13 residues. DNA for the CDR3: TGTGCCAGCAGTTTTACCGGGGTGGGGACCCAGTACTTC. It codes for CASSFTGVGTQYF.

The rearrangement uses TRBV19 and TRBJ2-3, with 8 bases aligning to TRBD1. CDR3 length: 17 residues. Germline V lookup: CDR1 LNHDA, CDR2 SQIVND (reference sequence). With V trimmed by 1 base and J by 2 bases, 8 bases remained unmatched. The CDR3 region is CASSIGTRTGYTDTQYF. CDR3 DNA sequence: TGTGCCAGTAGTATAGGTACCCGGACAGGGTACACAGATACGCAGTATTTT.

This rearrangement joins TRBV5-1 to TRBJ2-2, with TRBD2 matching over 10 bases. Losses at the gene ends were 3 bases for V and 7 bases for J; bases not matched to a gene: 6. The germline V gene has CDR1 SGHRS and CDR2 YFSETQ. The CDR3 totals 15 residues. CDR3 region: CASSWAGTSVGELFF. The CDR3 DNA follows: TGCGCCAGCAGCTGGGCCGGGACTAGCGTCGGGGAGCTGTTTTTT.

With respect to this clone: At one boundary the junction diverges from the germline segment, which might be a read error. The genes are TRBV9 and TRBJ2-4; 10 nucleotides match TRBD1. Per germline, CDR1 SGDLS and CDR2 YYNGEE. The CDR3 spans 13 residues. CDR3 residues: CASSGGTGASPNF. The CDR3 DNA reads as TGTGCCAGCAGCGGAGGGACAGGGGCGTCCCCGAACTTC.

The chain couples TRBV28 to TRBJ1-3; a possible D gene is TRBD1 (5 bases). The V gene's germline CDR1 is MDHEN and CDR2 SYDVKM. The CDR3 runs 11 residues. Trimming stripped 2 bases from V and 11 bases from J, with 7 bases between. The CDR3, as DNA: TGTGCCAGCAGTTTAGACAGTTCCATATATTTT. Its translation: CASSLDSSIYF.

The genes are TRBV7-3 and TRBJ2-2; 7 bases align to TRBD1. Germline loops: CDR1 SGHTA, CDR2 FQGTGA. The CDR3 covers 15 residues. With V trimmed by 2 bases and J by 6 bases, 6 bases remained unmatched. CDR3 DNA sequence: TGTGCCAGCAGCTTAGGTTCAACAGGGGCCGGGGAGCTGTTTTTT. Its protein is CASSLGSTGAGELFF.

This clone appeared a single time. V is TRBV18 and J is TRBJ2-3, with TRBD2 as a possible D gene (5 bases). Trimming pared 2 bases from V and 0 bases from J, leaving 15 bases between. The CDR3 runs to 17 residues. Germline V gene data show CDR1 as KGHSH and CDR2 as LQKENI. The CDR3 reads CASSPKMSGSSTDTQYF. CDR3 DNA sequence: TGTGCCAGCTCACCAAAAATGAGCGGTTCTAGCACAGATACGCAGTATTTT.

The chain combines TRBV5-1 with TRBJ1-1; D possibly corresponds to TRBD1 (6 bases). Germline V gene sequence: CDR1 SGHRS, CDR2 YFSETQ. V was cut by 4 bases and J by 0 bases, with 10 bases left in between. This CDR3 is 14 amino acids long. CDR3 DNA sequence: TGCGCCAGCAGCGTGGACAGTGTGAACACTGAAGCTTTCTTT. This sequence encodes CASSVDSVNTEAFF. Complete variable domain (other parts from reference TRBV5-1 and TRBJ1-1): KAGVTQTPRYLIKTRGQQVTLSCSPISGHRSVSWYQQTPGQGLQFLFEYFSETQRNKGNFPGRFSGRQFSNSRSEMNVSTLELGDSALYLCASSVDSVNTEAFFGQGTRLTVV.